Shown below are 24 T cell receptor beta chains from a single sample sequenced in a study of blood T cell repertoires in COVID-19. Repertoires were generated with immunoSEQ multiplex PCR, while TCRdb's copy carries only in-frame clones and drops some. The sample has about 410,000 clones, around 89% seen once. Sequencing was carried out using peripheral blood. The source of these receptors is a woman aged 40 to 50 with COVID-19, enrolled during active disease.

On this clone itself: The junction departs from the called germline gene at one end, perhaps through a read error. The V and J genes are TRBV11-2 and TRBJ2-6; the D gene is possibly TRBD1 (5 bases). The CDR3 contains 15 residues. The germline gives CDR1 SGHAT, CDR2 FQNNGV. Here the CDR3 reads CASTLGATGANVLTF. The CDR3 DNA reads as TGTGCCAGCACCTTAGGGGCGACAGGGGCCAACGTCCTGACTTTC.

The chain carries TRBV7-2 and TRBJ2-1, with 14 bases that match TRBD2. The V gene's germline CDR1 is SGHTA and CDR2 FQGNSA. The CDR3 has 15 amino acids. Losses at the gene ends were 3 bases for V and 9 bases for J; bases not matched to a gene: 4. The CDR3: CASSFIGLAGGEQFF. DNA of the CDR3: TGTGCCAGCAGCTTTATAGGACTAGCGGGGGGTGAGCAGTTCTTC. The variable domain in full, with the rest retrieved from reference TRBV7-2 and TRBJ2-1, is GAGVSQSPSNKVTEKGKDVELRCDPISGHTALYWYRQSLGQGLEFLIYFQGNSAPDKSGLPSDRFSAERTGGSVSTLTIQRTQQEDSAVYLCASSFIGLAGGEQFFGPGTRLTVL.

This chain joins TRBV7-3 and TRBJ1-2, with D perhaps matching TRBD1 (5 bases). The CDR3 runs to 13 residues. CDR1 SGHTA and CDR2 FQGTGA come from the germline V gene. Deletions cut 5 bases from V and 4 bases from J, with 11 bases between. The CDR3 reads CASSPGGIYGYTF. In DNA form, the CDR3 reads TGTGCCAGCAGCCCCGGGGGAATCTATGGCTACACCTTC.

The chain uses TRBV7-9 and TRBJ1-1; the match to TRBD1 covers 7 bases. From germline, CDR1 is SEHNR and CDR2 FQNEAQ (reference sequence). CDR3 length: 15 residues. J gave up 0 bases and V 7 bases, and 8 bases lay outside the gene matches. CDR3 DNA: TGTGCCAGCACCGAGGGACAGTATTTGAACACTGAAGCTTTCTTT. Encoded protein: CASTEGQYLNTEAFF.

The J gene is TRBJ2-5, the V gene TRBV28; tentatively, D is TRBD1 (6 bases). Trimming stripped 7 bases from V and 2 bases from J, with 23 bases between. This CDR3 comprises 17 residues. Germline lookup yields CDR1 MDHEN and CDR2 SYDVKM. The chain's CDR3 is CASTLLGGTGAQETQYF. CDR3 nucleotides: TGTGCCAGCACCCTCCTAGGGGGAACAGGCGCTCAAGAGACCCAGTACTTC. The variable domain in full, with the rest retrieved from reference TRBV28 and TRBJ2-5, is DVKVTQSSRYLVKRTGEKVFLECVQDMDHENMFWYRQDPGLGLRLIYFSYDVKMKEKGDIPEGYSVSREKKERFSLILESASTNQTSMYLCASTLLGGTGAQETQYFGPGTRLLVL.

This chain joins TRBV4-3 and TRBJ1-4; 9 nucleotides agree with TRBD1. Germline loops: CDR1 LGHNA, CDR2 YSLEER. There are 16 residues in the CDR3. The V segment lost 4 bases and the J segment 8 bases; nucleotides outside the gene matches: 11. In nucleotides, the CDR3 is TGCGCCAGCAGCCCTCGGAGACGACAGGGGGACGAAAAACTGTTTTTT. It encodes CASSPRRRQGDEKLFF.

This clone showed up just a few times. The chain is built from TRBV27 and TRBJ1-3, with unresolved D. Germline loops: CDR1 MNHEY, CDR2 SMNVEV (reference sequence). V shed 2 bases and J shed 4 bases, with 12 bases lying between them. CDR3 size: 15 residues. The CDR3 region has the DNA TGTGCCAGCAGTTTAGTCGGAGGCTGGGGAAACACCATATATTTT. This sequence encodes CASSLVGGWGNTIYF.

CDR3 region: CASSPPNYSGEKDTQYF. In nucleotides, the CDR3 is TGTGCCAGCAGCCCACCGAACTATAGCGGGGAAAAAGATACGCAGTATTTT. The chain uses TRBV5-6 and TRBJ2-3, with TRBD2 matching 8 bases. The V gene end was trimmed by 4 bases and the J gene end by 5 bases; junction bases not matched to a gene: 15. This CDR3 spans 17 amino acids. CDR1 and CDR2 from the germline V gene are SGHDT and YYEEEE.

This clone was counted a single time. The rearrangement joins TRBV11-2 to TRBJ2-6, with TRBD2 matching over 7 bases. This CDR3 region has 16 residues. From germline, CDR1 is SGHAT and CDR2 FQNNGV. J was trimmed by 1 base and V by 4 bases; bases with no gene match: 4. The CDR3 reads CASSSLGGSGANVLTF. The DNA of the CDR3 is TGTGCCAGCAGCTCCCTGGGAGGGTCTGGGGCCAACGTCCTGACTTTC.

This sequence joins TRBV4-3 and TRBJ1-2; TRBD1 aligns across 8 bases. This CDR3 comprises 15 residues. V trimming: 4 bases; J trimming: 5 bases; junction bases outside the gene matches: 9. Germline CDR1 and CDR2: LGHNA and YSLEER. The chain's CDR3 is CASSRRQGKAYGYTF. The CDR3 nucleotides are TGCGCCAGCAGCCGGAGACAGGGGAAAGCGTATGGCTACACCTTC.

V and J are TRBV25-1 and TRBJ1-1, with unresolved D. Trimming removed 7 bases from V and 1 base from J, with 4 bases in between. Germline V CDR1 and CDR2: MGHDK, SYGVNS. The CDR3 loop spans 11 amino acids. CDR3 sequence reads: CASTRNTEAFF. The CDR3 DNA sequence: TGTGCCAGCACGAGGAACACTGAAGCTTTCTTT.

This rearrangement joins TRBV29-1 to TRBJ2-5; D gene uncertain. The CDR3 has 13 residues. Germline V gene data show CDR1 as SQVTM and CDR2 as ANQGSEA. Trimming removed 7 bases from V and 6 bases from J, with 18 bases in between. CDR3 residues: CSGSHPAFQTQYF. DNA of the CDR3: TGCAGCGGCTCCCACCCTGCGTTCCAGACCCAGTACTTC.

This sequence joins TRBV7-3 and TRBJ2-2; the match to TRBD2 covers 8 bases. The V gene end was trimmed by 5 bases and the J gene end by 5 bases; junction bases not matched to a gene: 7. Germline-derived CDR1 and CDR2 are SGHTA and FQGTGA. The CDR3 sequence is 15 residues long. CDR3 amino acids: CASSQSGSRTGELFF. In DNA, the CDR3 is TGTGCCAGCAGCCAAAGCGGGAGCCGAACCGGGGAGCTGTTTTTT.

This chain connects TRBV7-8 to TRBJ1-2, with TRBD1 matching over 7 bases. CDR3 size: 14 residues. CDR1 SGHVS and CDR2 FQNEAQ come from the germline V gene. Trimming at V came to 3 bases and at J to 1 base, leaving 2 bases not matched to a gene. CDR3: CASSFDRDNYGYTF. In DNA, the CDR3 is TGTGCCAGCAGCTTCGACAGGGATAACTATGGCTACACCTTC.

CDR3 DNA: TGTGCCAGCAGTGCAGGGGCCACTGAAGCTTTCTTT. This sequence encodes CASSAGATEAFF. The rearrangement uses TRBV2 and TRBJ1-1; a weak D match, TRBD1 (6 bases). CDR3 length: 12 amino acids. From germline, CDR1 is SNHLY and CDR2 FYNNEI. V dropped 4 bases and J dropped 4 bases, with 7 bases sitting between them. Variable domain in full (rest from reference TRBV2 and TRBJ1-1): EPEVTQTPSHQVTQMGQEVILRCVPISNHLYFYWYRQILGQKVEFLVSFYNNEISEKSEIFDDQFSVERPDGSNFTLKIRSTKLEDSAMYFCASSAGATEAFFGQGTRLTVV.

The chain recombines TRBV5-6 with TRBJ2-5, with D possibly matching TRBD2 (6 bases). Deletions cut 0 bases from V and 1 base from J, with 13 bases between. In germline, CDR1 is SGHDT, CDR2 YYEEEE. The CDR3 has 16 residues. The CDR3 DNA sequence: TGTGCCAGCAGCTTGGTTGGGGCGGGGAGCCAAGAGACCCAGTACTTC. Protein product: CASSLVGAGSQETQYF.

The genes are TRBV27 and TRBJ1-4; no clear D gene. Germline V lookup: CDR1 MNHEY, CDR2 SMNVEV (reference sequence). Trimming took off 5 bases at V and 11 bases at J, with 9 bases between the two ends. The CDR3 totals 11 residues. The CDR3, as DNA: TGTGCCAGCAGTAACTACGGGAAACTGTTTTTT. Translating gives CASSNYGKLFF.

V usage is TRBV15 and J usage is TRBJ2-7, with D possibly TRBD1 on 5 matching bases. CDR3 length: 14 amino acids. V gave up 0 bases and J gave up 4 bases, with 10 bases separating them. Germline values: CDR1 LNHNV, CDR2 YYDKDF (reference sequence). DNA of the CDR3: TGTGCCACCAGCAGAGATCGTCCAGGGTACGAGCAGTACTTC. The encoded protein is CATSRDRPGYEQYF.

The V call is TRBV28, the J call TRBJ1-5; perhaps TRBD1 as D (6 bases). Germline lookup yields CDR1 MDHEN and CDR2 SYDVKM. The CDR3 sequence is 12 residues long. Deletions cut 8 bases from V and 7 bases from J, with 12 bases between. CDR3 residues: CASLRGTQPQHF. The CDR3 bases are TGTGCCAGCTTAAGGGGGACGCAGCCCCAGCATTTT.

This chain links TRBV27 with TRBJ2-7, with a weak D call TRBD1 (6 bases). Germline V gene lookup returns CDR1 MNHEY and CDR2 SMNVEV (reference sequence). V was cut by 0 bases and J by 1 base, with 10 bases left in between. This CDR3 spans 15 amino acids. The CDR3 DNA sequence: TGTGCCAGCAGTTTATCCCTCGGGACATCCTACGAGCAGTACTTC. Protein product: CASSLSLGTSYEQYF.

The chain joins TRBV30 to TRBJ1-5; 12 bases are shared with TRBD1. The ends lost 0 bases at V and 2 bases at J; junction bases unmatched: 8. The CDR3 extends over 18 amino acids. Germline V gene data show CDR1 as GTSNPN and CDR2 as SVGIG (reference sequence). The CDR3 nucleotides are TGTGCCTGGAGTGTAGGGACAGGGGGCCTTGTAGGCAATCAGCCCCAGCATTTT. Protein product: CAWSVGTGGLVGNQPQHF.

V gene TRBV28 combines with J gene TRBJ1-4, with TRBD1 identical over 7 bases. From germline, CDR1 is MDHEN and CDR2 SYDVKM. Losses at the gene ends were 6 bases for V and 6 bases for J; bases not matched to a gene: 13. The CDR3 has 16 amino acids. This CDR3 reads CASSSRGRGLHEKLFF. CDR3 bases: TGTGCCAGCAGCTCCCGCGGGAGGGGGCTGCATGAAAAACTGTTTTTT.

V and J are TRBV12-3 or TRBV12-4 and TRBJ1-1; possibly TRBD1 for D (5 bases). V was shortened by 6 bases and J by 2 bases, with 10 bases between the two germline ends. The CDR3 has 13 residues. The CDR3, as DNA: TGTGCCAGCAGGACAGTTCTAAACACTGAAGCTTTCTTT. Translation: CASRTVLNTEAFF.

The rearrangement joins TRBV3-1 (or the pseudogene TRBV3-2) to TRBJ1-5; D possibly corresponds to TRBD1 (6 bases). Trimming took 7 bases from V and 5 from J, leaving 15 bases between them. The CDR3 loop spans 14 amino acids. Germline lookup yields CDR1 LGHDT and CDR2 YNNKEL (reference sequence). The CDR3 sequence: CASTAREGDQPQHF. The DNA of the CDR3 is TGTGCCAGCACTGCTAGGGAGGGGGATCAGCCCCAGCATTTT.